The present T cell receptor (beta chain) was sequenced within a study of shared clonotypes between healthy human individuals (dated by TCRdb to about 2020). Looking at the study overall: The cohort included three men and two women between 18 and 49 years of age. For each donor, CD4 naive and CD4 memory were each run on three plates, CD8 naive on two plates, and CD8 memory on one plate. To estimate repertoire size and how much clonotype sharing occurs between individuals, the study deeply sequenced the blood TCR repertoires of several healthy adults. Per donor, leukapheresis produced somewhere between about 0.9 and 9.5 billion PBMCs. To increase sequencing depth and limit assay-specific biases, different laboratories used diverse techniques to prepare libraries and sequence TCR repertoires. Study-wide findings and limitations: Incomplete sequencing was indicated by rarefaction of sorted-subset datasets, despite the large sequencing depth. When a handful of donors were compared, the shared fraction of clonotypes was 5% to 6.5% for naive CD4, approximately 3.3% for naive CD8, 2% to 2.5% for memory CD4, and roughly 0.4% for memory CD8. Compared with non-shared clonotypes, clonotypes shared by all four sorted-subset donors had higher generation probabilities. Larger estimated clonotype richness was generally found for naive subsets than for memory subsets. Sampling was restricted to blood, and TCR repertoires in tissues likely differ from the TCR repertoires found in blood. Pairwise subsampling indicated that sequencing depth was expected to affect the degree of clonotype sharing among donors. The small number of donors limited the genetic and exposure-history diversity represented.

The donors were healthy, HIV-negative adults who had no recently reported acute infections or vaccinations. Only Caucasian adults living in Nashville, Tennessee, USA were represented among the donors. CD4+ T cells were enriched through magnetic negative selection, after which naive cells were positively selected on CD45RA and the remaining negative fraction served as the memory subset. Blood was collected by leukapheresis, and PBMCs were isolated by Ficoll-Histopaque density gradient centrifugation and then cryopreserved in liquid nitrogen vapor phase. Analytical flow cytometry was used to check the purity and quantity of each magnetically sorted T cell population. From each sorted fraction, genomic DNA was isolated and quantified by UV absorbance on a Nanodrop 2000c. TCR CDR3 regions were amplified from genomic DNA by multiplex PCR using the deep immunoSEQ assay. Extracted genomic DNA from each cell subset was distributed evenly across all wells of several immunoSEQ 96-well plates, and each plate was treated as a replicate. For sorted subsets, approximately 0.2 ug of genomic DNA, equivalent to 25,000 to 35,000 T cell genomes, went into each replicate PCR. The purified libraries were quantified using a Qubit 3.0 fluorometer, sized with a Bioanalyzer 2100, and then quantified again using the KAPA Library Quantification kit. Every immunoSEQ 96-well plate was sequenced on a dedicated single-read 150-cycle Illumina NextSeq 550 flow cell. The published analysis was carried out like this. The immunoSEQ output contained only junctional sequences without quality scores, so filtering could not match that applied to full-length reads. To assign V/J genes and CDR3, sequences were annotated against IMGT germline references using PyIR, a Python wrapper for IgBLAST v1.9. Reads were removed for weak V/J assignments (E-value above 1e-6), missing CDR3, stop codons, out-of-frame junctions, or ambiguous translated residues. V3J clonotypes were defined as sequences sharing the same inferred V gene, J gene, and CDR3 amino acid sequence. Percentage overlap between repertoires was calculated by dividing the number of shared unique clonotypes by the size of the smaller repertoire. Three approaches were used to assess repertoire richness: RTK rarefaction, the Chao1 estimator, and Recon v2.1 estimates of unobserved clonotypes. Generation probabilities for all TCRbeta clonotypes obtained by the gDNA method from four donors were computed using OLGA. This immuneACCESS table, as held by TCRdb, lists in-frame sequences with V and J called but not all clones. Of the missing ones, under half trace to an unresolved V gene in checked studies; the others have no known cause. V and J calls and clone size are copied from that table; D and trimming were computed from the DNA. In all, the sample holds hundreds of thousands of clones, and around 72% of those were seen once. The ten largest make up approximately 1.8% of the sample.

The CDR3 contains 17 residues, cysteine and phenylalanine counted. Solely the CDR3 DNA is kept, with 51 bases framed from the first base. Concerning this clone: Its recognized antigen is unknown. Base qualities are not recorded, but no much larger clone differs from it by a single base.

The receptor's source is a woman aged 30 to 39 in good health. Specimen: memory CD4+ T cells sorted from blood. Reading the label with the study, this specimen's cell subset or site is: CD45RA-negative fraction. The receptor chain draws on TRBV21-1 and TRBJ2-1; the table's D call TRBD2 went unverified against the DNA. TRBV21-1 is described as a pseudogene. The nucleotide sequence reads TGTGCCAGCAGCCGAACCCTTCGGACTAGCGGATACAATGAGCAGTTCTTC. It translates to CASSRTLRTSGYNEQFF.